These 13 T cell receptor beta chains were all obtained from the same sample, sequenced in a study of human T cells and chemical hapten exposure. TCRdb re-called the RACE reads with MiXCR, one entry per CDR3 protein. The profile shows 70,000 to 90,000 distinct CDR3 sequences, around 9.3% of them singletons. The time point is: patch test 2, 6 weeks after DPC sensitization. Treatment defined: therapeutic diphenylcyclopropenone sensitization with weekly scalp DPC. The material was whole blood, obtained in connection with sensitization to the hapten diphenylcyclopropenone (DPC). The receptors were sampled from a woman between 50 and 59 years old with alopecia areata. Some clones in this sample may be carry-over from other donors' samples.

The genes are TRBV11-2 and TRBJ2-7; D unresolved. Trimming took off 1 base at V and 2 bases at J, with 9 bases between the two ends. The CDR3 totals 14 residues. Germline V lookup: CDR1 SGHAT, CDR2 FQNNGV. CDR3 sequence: CASSLAAGTYEQYF. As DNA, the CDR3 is TGTGCCAGCAGCTTAGCGGCAGGAACCTACGAGCAGTACTTC.

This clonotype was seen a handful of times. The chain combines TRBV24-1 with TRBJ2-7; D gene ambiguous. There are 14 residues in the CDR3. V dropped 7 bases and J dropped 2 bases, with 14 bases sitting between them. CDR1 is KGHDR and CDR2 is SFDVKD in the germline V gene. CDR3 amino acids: CATRSGTPPYEQYF. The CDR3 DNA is TGTGCCACCAGGTCGGGCACTCCACCCTACGAGCAGTACTTC.

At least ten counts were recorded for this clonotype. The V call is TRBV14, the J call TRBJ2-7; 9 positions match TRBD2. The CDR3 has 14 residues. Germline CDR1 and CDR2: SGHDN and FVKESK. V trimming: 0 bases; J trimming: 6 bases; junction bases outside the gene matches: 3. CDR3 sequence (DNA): TGTGCCAGCAGCCAAGAGGCTAGCGGGGTCGAGCAGTACTTC. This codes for CASSQEASGVEQYF. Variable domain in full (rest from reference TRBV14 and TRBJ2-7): EAGVTQFPSHSVIEKGQTVTLRCDPISGHDNLYWYRRVMGKEIKFLLHFVKESKQDESGMPNNRFLAERTGGTYSTLKVQPAELEDSGVYFCASSQEASGVEQYFGPGTRLTVT.

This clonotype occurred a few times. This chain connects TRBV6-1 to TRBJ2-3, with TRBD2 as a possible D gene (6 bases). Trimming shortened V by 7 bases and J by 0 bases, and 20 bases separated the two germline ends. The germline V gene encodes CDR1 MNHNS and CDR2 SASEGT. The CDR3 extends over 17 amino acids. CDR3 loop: CASKSVRGRSSTDTQYF. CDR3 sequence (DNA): TGTGCCAGCAAGAGTGTGAGAGGGAGGTCTAGCACAGATACGCAGTATTTT.

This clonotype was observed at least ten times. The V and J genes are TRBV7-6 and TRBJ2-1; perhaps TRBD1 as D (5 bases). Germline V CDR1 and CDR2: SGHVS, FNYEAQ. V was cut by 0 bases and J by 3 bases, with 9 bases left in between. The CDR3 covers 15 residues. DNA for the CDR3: TGTGCCAGCAGCTTAGCTTTCCAGGGCTACAATGAGCAGTTCTTC. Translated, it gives CASSLAFQGYNEQFF.

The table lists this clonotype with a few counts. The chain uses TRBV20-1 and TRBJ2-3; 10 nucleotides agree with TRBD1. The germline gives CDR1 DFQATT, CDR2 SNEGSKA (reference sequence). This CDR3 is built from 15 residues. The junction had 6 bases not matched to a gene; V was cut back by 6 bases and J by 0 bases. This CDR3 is CSARTGGPSTDTQYF. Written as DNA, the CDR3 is TGCAGTGCAAGGACAGGGGGGCCTAGCACAGATACGCAGTATTTT.

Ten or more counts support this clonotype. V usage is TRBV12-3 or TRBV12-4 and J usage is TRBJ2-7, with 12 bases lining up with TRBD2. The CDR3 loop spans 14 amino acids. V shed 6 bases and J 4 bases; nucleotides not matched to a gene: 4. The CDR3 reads CASSLTSGSYEQYF. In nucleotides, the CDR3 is TGTGCCAGCAGCTTGACTAGCGGGAGTTACGAGCAGTACTTC.

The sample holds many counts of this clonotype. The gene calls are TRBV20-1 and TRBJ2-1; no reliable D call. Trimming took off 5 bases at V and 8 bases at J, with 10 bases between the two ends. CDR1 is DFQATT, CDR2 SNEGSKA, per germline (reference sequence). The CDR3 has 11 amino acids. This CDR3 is CSAPKRHEQFF. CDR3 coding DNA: TGCAGTGCTCCGAAAAGGCATGAGCAGTTCTTC.

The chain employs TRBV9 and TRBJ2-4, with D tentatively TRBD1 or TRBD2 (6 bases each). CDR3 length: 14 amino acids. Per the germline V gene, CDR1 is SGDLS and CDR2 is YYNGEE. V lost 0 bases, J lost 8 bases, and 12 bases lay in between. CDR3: CASSVGRGGDIQYF. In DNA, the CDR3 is TGTGCCAGCAGCGTAGGCAGGGGAGGAGACATTCAGTACTTC.

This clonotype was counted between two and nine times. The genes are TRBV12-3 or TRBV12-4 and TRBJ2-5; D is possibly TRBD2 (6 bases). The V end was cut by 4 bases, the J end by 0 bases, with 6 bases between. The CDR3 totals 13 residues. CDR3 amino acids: CASSSSDQETQYF. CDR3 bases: TGTGCCAGCAGTTCTAGCGACCAAGAGACCCAGTACTTC.

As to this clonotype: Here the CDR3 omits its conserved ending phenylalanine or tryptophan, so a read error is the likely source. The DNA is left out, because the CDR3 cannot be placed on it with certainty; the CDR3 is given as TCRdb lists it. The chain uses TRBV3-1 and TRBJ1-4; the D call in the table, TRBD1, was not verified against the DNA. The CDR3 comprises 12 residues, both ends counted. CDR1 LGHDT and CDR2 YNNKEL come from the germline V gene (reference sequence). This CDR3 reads CASSQRGGTTLP.

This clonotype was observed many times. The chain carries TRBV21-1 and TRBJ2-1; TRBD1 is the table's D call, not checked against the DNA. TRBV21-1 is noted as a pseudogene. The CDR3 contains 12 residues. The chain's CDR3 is CASSPGELLQFF. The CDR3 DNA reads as TGTGCCAGCAGCCCCGGGGAGTTACTGCAGTTCTTC.

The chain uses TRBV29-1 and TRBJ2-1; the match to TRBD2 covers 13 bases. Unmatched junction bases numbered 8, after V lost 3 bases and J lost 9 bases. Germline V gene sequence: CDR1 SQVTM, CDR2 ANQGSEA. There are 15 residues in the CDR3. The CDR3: CSVDSGLAGLSEQFF. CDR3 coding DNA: TGCAGCGTTGATTCGGGACTAGCGGGATTGAGTGAGCAGTTCTTC.